The next 18 T cell receptor beta chains were all read from a single sample in a study of human T cells and chemical hapten exposure. Sample time point: pre-sensitization, week 0. Regarding treatment: therapeutic diphenylcyclopropenone sensitization with weekly scalp DPC. TCRdb processed the RACE reads anew with MiXCR; each CDR3 protein has one entry. The profile shows 50,000 to 70,000 distinct CDR3 sequences, 9.9% of them singletons. The material sequenced was whole blood, taken in connection with sensitization to the hapten diphenylcyclopropenone (DPC). The source is a man between 35 and 55 years old with alopecia areata. Some clones in this sample may be carry-over from other donors' samples.

This clonotype was recorded a few times. This chain joins TRBV19 and TRBJ2-7; a possible D gene is TRBD1 (5 bases). The CDR3 consists of 12 residues. The germline V gene encodes CDR1 LNHDA and CDR2 SQIVND (reference sequence). V dropped 1 base and J dropped 5 bases, with 6 bases sitting between them. This CDR3 reads CASSIGQNEQYF. CDR3 in DNA: TGTGCCAGTAGTATAGGACAGAACGAGCAGTACTTC. The full variable domain, its missing parts supplied by reference TRBV19 and TRBJ2-7, is DGGITQSPKYLFRKEGQNVTLSCEQNLNHDAMYWYRQDPGQGLRLIYYSQIVNDFQKGDIAEGYSVSREKKESFPLTVTSAQKNPTAFYLCASSIGQNEQYFGPGTRLTVT.

V usage is TRBV20-1 and J usage is TRBJ2-7; 11 bases fit TRBD1. Germline V gene data show CDR1 as DFQATT and CDR2 as SNEGSKA (reference sequence). The V gene end was trimmed by 3 bases and the J gene end by 5 bases; junction bases not matched to a gene: 6. CDR3 length: 14 amino acids. In DNA form, the CDR3 reads TGCAGTGCTAGCCCCGGGACAGGGGGGGACGAGCAGTACTTC. This codes for CSASPGTGGDEQYF.

V gene TRBV28 combines with J gene TRBJ1-2; D remains unclear. V was clipped by 1 base and J by 4 bases, with 4 bases between them. The CDR3 covers 12 residues. Per germline, CDR1 MDHEN and CDR2 SYDVKM. In nucleotides, the CDR3 is TGTGCCAGCAGTTTATACACCTATGGCTACACCTTC. Translating gives CASSLYTYGYTF.

This clonotype occurred many times. The V gene is TRBV2, the J gene TRBJ2-2; D not resolved. The CDR3 totals 13 residues. Germline V lookup: CDR1 SNHLY, CDR2 FYNNEI. Trimming left V 0 bases short and J 7 bases short, with 6 bases between. This CDR3 reads CASSEARGGELFF. The CDR3 DNA reads as TGTGCCAGCAGTGAAGCGCGCGGCGGGGAGCTGTTTTTT.

This clonotype has only a few counts. The genes are TRBV9 and TRBJ2-4, with D possibly being TRBD1 or TRBD2 (5 bases each). V lost 3 bases to trimming and J lost 0 bases, with 16 bases between them. The CDR3 sequence is 17 residues long. Germline CDR1 reads SGDLS; CDR2 reads YYNGEE. DNA of the CDR3: TGTGCCAGCAGCGCCCGGGACCGGACTTTAGCCAAAAACATTCAGTACTTC. Protein product: CASSARDRTLAKNIQYF.

This clonotype was counted at least ten times. J is TRBJ2-1 and V is TRBV7-2, with TRBD2 matching 12 bases. This CDR3 spans 15 amino acids. J was trimmed by 4 bases and V by 5 bases; bases with no gene match: 3. Germline CDR1 is SGHTA and CDR2 is FQGNSA. The CDR3 coding sequence is TGTGCCAGCAGCCCTGGACTAGCGGGGTACAATGAGCAGTTCTTC. It translates to CASSPGLAGYNEQFF.

This clonotype came up a few times. The V call is TRBV6-2 or TRBV6-3, the J call TRBJ2-7; 10 bases fit TRBD1. V gave up 6 bases and J gave up 4 bases; unmatched junction bases: 9. Germline lookup yields CDR1 MNHEY and CDR2 SVGEGT. The CDR3 runs to 15 residues. DNA of the CDR3: TGTGCCAGCAGCAAGTCCAGGACAGGGGGTTACGAGCAGTACTTC. Translation gives CASSKSRTGGYEQYF.

This clonotype was observed a handful of times. The V and J genes are TRBV6-4 and TRBJ2-3; 10 positions agree with TRBD2. The CDR3 is made up of 15 amino acids. V gave up 2 bases and J gave up 1 base; unmatched junction bases: 0. Germline V CDR1 and CDR2: MRHNA, SNTAGT. The CDR3 DNA reads TGTGCCAGCAGTGACGGGACTAGCGGCACAGATACGCAGTATTTT. Translation: CASSDGTSGTDTQYF.

This clonotype was recorded many times. The genes are TRBV30 and TRBJ2-1; 10 positions agree with TRBD2. V shed 4 bases, J shed 10 bases, and the junction held 19 bases outside the gene matches. The CDR3 is made up of 17 amino acids. Germline V gene lookup returns CDR1 GTSNPN and CDR2 SVGIG (reference sequence). CDR3 DNA: TGTGCCTGGACCCTCGACCCCGTGGGAGTAGCGGGAGGCGAGCAGTTCTTC. It translates to CAWTLDPVGVAGGEQFF.

This clonotype was seen a few times. The V call is TRBV2, the J call TRBJ1-1; D ambiguous. CDR1 and CDR2 (germline): SNHLY, FYNNEI. Between the trimmed V and J ends, which lost 0 bases and 5 bases, there was a span of 10 bases. CDR3 size: 14 residues. The CDR3 sequence: CASSEAYVGTEAFF. Here the CDR3 DNA reads TGTGCCAGCAGTGAAGCGTATGTCGGGACTGAAGCTTTCTTT. Looking up the rest from reference TRBV2 and TRBJ1-1 gives the full variable domain: EPEVTQTPSHQVTQMGQEVILRCVPISNHLYFYWYRQILGQKVEFLVSFYNNEISEKSEIFDDQFSVERPDGSNFTLKIRSTKLEDSAMYFCASSEAYVGTEAFFGQGTRLTVV.

A few counts support this clonotype. The chain carries TRBV3-1 and TRBJ2-1; 8 bases map to TRBD2. The length of the CDR3 is 17 residues. V lost 1 base and J lost 4; bases outside the gene matches: 9. Germline CDR1 and CDR2: LGHDT and YNNKEL (reference sequence). CDR3 in DNA: TGTGCCAGCAGCCAAGGTTCGGCGACTAGCGCTTACAATGAGCAGTTCTTC. It specifies CASSQGSATSAYNEQFF.

This clonotype was found a few times. CDR3 region: CSVEGARKETQYF. CDR3 in DNA: TGCAGCGTTGAAGGGGCCAGAAAAGAGACCCAGTACTTC. The J gene is TRBJ2-5, the V gene TRBV29-1; D call uncertain. The CDR3 has 13 amino acids. V gave up 1 base and J gave up 3 bases, with 9 bases separating them. Germline V CDR1 and CDR2: SQVTM, ANQGSEA.

This clonotype has a count of ten or more. The chain recombines TRBV24-1 with TRBJ2-3; D possibly corresponds to TRBD2 (5 bases). Trimming removed 6 bases from V and 10 bases from J, with 22 bases in between. Germline V gives CDR1 KGHDR, CDR2 SFDVKD. CDR3 length: 15 amino acids. The CDR3 nucleotides are TGTGCCACCAGTTTCCCGGTACTAGAGGGATTTCCGCAGTATTTT. Encoded protein: CATSFPVLEGFPQYF.

This chain uses TRBV27 with TRBJ2-7; D gene ambiguous. The CDR3 length is 11 residues. Germline loops: CDR1 MNHEY, CDR2 SMNVEV (reference sequence). V lost 2 bases and J lost 6, with 5 bases in between. CDR3 amino acids: CASSLGSEQYF. In nucleotides, the CDR3 is TGTGCCAGCAGTTTAGGGTCCGAGCAGTACTTC.

This chain uses TRBV7-2 with TRBJ2-4, with 8 bases aligning to TRBD2. The length of the CDR3 is 15 residues. From germline, CDR1 is SGHTA and CDR2 FQGNSA. After removal of 2 bases from V and 0 bases from J, the junction contained 0 bases not matched to a gene. CDR3 in DNA: TGTGCCAGCAGCTTACTAGCGGGAGCCAAAAACATTCAGTACTTC. Protein: CASSLLAGAKNIQYF. Combining the CDR3 with reference TRBV7-2 and TRBJ2-4 gives the whole variable domain GAGVSQSPSNKVTEKGKDVELRCDPISGHTALYWYRQSLGQGLEFLIYFQGNSAPDKSGLPSDRFSAERTGGSVSTLTIQRTQQEDSAVYLCASSLLAGAKNIQYFGAGTRLSVL.

This clonotype was recorded a few times. The chain couples TRBV12-3 or TRBV12-4 to TRBJ2-6; D remains ambiguous. With 0 bases removed from V and 4 bases from J, the gap between germline ends came to 10 bases. The CDR3 length is 16 residues. The DNA for the CDR3 is TGTGCCAGCAGTTTAGCGCTCGGGCGAGGGGCCAACGTCCTGACTTTC. This encodes CASSLALGRGANVLTF.

The chain uses TRBV7-9 and TRBJ2-7, with 13 bases matching TRBD2. This CDR3 is built from 15 residues. Germline CDR1 SEHNR, CDR2 FQNEAQ (reference sequence). V was pared by 1 base and J by 5 bases, with 2 bases of the junction left unmatched. The CDR3 coding sequence is TGTGCCAGCAGCTTAGTGGGGACTAGCGGGAACGAGCAGTACTTC. Protein product: CASSLVGTSGNEQYF.

This clonotype was counted many times. The chain combines TRBV28 with TRBJ2-3; TRBD2 is a possible D gene (5 bases). The germline CDR1 and CDR2 sequences are MDHEN and SYDVKM. Trimming took 0 bases from V and 0 from J, leaving 7 bases between them. This CDR3 comprises 15 residues. The CDR3 loop reads CASSLWSGSTDTQYF. DNA of the CDR3: TGTGCCAGCAGTTTATGGTCGGGGAGCACAGATACGCAGTATTTT.